Here is one TCR beta chain with its context. Its antigen is not known. The entry originates in a study of shared clonotypes between healthy human individuals. Trimming took 1 base from V and 5 from J, leaving 12 bases between them. From germline, CDR1 is MGHRA and CDR2 YSYEKL. The CDR3 is 16 amino acids. The table came from immunoSEQ multiplex PCR; TCRdb's copy has only in-frame clones and leaves some out. Of roughly 2.6 million clones detected, 90% to 95% appear once; the ten largest clones hold around 0.14%. Study conclusions and caveats: Sorted-subset sequencing was shown by rarefaction to be incomplete despite large depth.

Memory CD4+ cells were the fraction left after CD45RA+ naive selection. The sequencing sample was made of naive CD4+ T cells sorted from blood. Subset described: CD45RA+ positively selected. This chain connects TRBV4-1 to TRBJ1-6; no clear D. The sequence was collected from a man aged 18 to 30 in good health. CDR3 in DNA: TGCGCCAGCAGCCAAGCGAAGGGCAAAGATAATTCACCCCTCCACTTT. Translating it yields CASSQAKGKDNSPLHF.